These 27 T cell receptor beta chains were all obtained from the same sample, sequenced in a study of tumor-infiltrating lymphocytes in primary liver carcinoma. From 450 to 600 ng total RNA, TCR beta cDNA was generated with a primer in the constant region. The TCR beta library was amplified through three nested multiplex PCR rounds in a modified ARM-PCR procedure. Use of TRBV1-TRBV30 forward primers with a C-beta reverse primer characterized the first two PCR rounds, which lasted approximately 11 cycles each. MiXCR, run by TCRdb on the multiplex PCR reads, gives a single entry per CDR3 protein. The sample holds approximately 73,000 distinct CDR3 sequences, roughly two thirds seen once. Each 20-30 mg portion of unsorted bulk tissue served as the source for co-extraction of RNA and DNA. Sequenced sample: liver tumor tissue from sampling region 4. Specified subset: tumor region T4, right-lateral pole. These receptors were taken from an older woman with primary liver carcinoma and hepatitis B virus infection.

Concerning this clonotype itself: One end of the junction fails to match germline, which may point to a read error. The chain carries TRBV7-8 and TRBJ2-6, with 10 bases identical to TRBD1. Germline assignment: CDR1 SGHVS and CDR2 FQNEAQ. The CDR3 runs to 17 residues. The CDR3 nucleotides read TGTGACAGCAGGATGGGTACACCAAGACAGGGGGCCAACGCCCTGACTTTC. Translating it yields CDSRMGTPRQGANALTF.

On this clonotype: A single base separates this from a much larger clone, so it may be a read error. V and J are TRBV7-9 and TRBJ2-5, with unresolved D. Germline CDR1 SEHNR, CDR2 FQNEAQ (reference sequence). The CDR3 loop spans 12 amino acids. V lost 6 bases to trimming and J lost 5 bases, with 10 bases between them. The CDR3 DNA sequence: TGTGCCAGCAGAGTAACGGAGGAGACCCAGTACTTC. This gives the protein CASRVTEETQYF.

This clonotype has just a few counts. CDR3 coding DNA: TGTGCCAGCAGCTTAGGGAGGCAGGGGCCTCGAGGCGGCTACACCTTC. It codes for CASSLGRQGPRGGYTF. The chain is built from TRBV7-9 and TRBJ1-2; TRBD1 is a possible D gene (6 bases). CDR3 length equals 16 residues. CDR1 SEHNR and CDR2 FQNEAQ come from the germline V gene (reference sequence). Trimming took off 1 base at V and 8 bases at J, with 20 bases between the two ends.

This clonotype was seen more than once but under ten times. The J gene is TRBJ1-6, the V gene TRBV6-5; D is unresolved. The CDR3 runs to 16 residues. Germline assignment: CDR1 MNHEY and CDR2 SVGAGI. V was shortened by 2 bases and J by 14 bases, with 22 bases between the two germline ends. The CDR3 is CASSYRHPRTGLALHF. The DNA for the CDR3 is TGTGCCAGCAGTTACCGTCACCCACGCACGGGGTTAGCCCTCCACTTT.

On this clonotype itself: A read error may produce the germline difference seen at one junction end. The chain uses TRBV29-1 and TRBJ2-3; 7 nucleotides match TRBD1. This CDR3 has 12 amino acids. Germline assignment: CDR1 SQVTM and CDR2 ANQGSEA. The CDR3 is CTVTGAGDTQYF. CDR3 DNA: TGCACCGTTACAGGGGCTGGGGATACGCAGTATTTT.

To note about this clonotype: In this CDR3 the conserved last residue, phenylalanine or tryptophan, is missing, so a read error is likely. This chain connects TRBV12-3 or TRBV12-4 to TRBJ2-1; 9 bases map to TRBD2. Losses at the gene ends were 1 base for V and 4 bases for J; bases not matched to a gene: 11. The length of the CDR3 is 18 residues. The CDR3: CASSLEAGPGLAYNEQFI. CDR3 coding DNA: TGTGCCAGCAGTTTAGAGGCAGGGCCAGGACTAGCGTACAATGAGCAGTTCATC.

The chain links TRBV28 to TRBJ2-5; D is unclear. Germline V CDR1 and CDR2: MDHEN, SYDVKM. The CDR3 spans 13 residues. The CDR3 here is CASCLSGVETQYF. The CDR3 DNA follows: TGTGCGAGCTGTTTATCCGGTGTTGAGACCCAGTACTTC.

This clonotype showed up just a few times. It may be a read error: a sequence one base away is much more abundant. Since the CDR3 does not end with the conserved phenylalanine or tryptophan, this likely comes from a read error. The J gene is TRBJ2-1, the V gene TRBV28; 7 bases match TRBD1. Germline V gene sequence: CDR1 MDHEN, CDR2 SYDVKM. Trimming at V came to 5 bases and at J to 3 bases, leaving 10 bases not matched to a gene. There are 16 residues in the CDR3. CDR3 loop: CASSPAGTANYNEQFL. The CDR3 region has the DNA TGTGCCAGCAGTCCCGCCGGGACAGCCAACTACAATGAGCAGTTCCTC.

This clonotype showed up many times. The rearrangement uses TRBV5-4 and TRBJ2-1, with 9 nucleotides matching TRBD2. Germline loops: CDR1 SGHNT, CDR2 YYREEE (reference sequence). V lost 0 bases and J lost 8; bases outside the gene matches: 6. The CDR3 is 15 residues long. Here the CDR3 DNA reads TGTGCCAGCAGCTTGGGTGGACTAGCGACCGATGAGCAGTTCTTC. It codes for CASSLGGLATDEQFF.

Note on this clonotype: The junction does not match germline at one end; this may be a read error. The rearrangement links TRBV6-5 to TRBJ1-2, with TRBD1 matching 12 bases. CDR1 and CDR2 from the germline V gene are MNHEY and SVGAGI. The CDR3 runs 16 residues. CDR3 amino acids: CVSTTPVGQGASGYTF. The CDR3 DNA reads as TGTGTCAGCACAACCCCCGTGGGACAGGGGGCGAGTGGCTACACCTTC.

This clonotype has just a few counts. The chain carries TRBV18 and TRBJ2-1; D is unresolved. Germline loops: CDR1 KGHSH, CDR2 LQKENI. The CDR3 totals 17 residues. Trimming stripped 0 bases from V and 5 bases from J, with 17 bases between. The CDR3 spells CASSPPTAGRSDNEQFF. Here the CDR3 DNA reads TGTGCCAGCTCACCACCTACAGCAGGCAGGTCAGACAATGAGCAGTTCTTC.

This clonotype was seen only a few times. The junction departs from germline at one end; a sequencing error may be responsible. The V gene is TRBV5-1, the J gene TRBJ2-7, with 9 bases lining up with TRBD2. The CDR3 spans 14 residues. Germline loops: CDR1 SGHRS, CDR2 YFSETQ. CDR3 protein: CASSLAREGSERYF. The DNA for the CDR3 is TGCGCCAGCAGCTTGGCGCGGGAGGGGAGCGAGCGGTACTTC. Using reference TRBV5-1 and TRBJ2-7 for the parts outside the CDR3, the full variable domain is KAGVTQTPRYLIKTRGQQVTLSCSPISGHRSVSWYQQTPGQGLQFLFEYFSETQRNKGNFPGRFSGRQFSNSRSEMNVSTLELGDSALYLCASSLAREGSERYFGPGTRLTVT.

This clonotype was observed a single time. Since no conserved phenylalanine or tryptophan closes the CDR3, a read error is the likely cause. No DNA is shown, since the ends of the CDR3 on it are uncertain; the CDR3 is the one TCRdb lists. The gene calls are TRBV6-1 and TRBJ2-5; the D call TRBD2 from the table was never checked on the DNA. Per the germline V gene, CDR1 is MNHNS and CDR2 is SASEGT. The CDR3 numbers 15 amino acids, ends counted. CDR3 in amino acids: CASSGLAGSQETRCL.

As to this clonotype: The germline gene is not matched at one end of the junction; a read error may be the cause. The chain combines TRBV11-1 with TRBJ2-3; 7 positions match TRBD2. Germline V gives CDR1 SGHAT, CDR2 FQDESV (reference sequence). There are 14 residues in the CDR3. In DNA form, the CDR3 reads TGTGTCAGCAGCTTAAGTCAACATGCGGGAGAGTCTCACTTT. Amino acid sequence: CVSSLSQHAGESHF.

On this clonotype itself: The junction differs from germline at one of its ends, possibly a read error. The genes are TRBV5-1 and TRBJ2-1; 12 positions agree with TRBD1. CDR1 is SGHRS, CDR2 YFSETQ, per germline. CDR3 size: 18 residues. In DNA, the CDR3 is TGCGTCAGCAGCGCGGAACCCGGTGGGGACAGGGGGCGCAATGAGCAGTTCTTC. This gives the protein CVSSAEPGGDRGRNEQFF. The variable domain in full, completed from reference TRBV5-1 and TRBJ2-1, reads KAGVTQTPRYLIKTRGQQVTLSCSPISGHRSVSWYQQTPGQGLQFLFEYFSETQRNKGNFPGRFSGRQFSNSRSEMNVSTLELGDSALYLCVSSAEPGGDRGRNEQFFGPGTRLTVL.

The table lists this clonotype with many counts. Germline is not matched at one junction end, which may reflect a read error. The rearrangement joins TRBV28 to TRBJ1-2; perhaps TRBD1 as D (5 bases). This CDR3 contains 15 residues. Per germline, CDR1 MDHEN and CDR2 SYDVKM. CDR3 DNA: TGTACCAGCAGTTTAGTGGGGCAGGGATACTATGGCTACACCTTC. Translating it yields CTSSLVGQGYYGYTF.

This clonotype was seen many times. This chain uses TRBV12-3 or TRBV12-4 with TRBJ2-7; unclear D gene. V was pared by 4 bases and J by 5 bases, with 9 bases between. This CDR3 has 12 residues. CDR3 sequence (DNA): TGTGCCAGCAGTTCAAGGGTCCACGAGCAGTACTTC. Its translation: CASSSRVHEQYF.

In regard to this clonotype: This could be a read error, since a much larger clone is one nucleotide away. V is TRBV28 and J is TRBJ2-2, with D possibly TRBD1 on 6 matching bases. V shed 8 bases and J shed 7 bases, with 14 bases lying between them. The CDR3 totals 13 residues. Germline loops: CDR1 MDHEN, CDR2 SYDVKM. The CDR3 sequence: CASCTTGIGELFF. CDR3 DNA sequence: TGTGCCAGCTGTACCACAGGGATCGGGGAGCTGTTTTTT.

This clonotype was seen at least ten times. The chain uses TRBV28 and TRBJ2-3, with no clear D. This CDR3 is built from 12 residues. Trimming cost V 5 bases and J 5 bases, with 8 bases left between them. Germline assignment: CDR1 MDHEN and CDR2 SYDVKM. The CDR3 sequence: CASSPWEDTQYF. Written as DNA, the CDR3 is TGTGCCAGCAGTCCCTGGGAAGATACGCAGTATTTT. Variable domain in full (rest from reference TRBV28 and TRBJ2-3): DVKVTQSSRYLVKRTGEKVFLECVQDMDHENMFWYRQDPGLGLRLIYFSYDVKMKEKGDIPEGYSVSREKKERFSLILESASTNQTSMYLCASSPWEDTQYFGPGTRLTVL.

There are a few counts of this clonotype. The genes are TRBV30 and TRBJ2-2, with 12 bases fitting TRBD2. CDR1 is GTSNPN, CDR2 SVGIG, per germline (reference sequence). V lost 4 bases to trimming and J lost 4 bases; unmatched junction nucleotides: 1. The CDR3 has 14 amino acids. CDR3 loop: CAWKTSGSTGELFF. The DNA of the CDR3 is TGTGCCTGGAAGACTAGCGGGAGCACCGGGGAGCTGTTTTTT.

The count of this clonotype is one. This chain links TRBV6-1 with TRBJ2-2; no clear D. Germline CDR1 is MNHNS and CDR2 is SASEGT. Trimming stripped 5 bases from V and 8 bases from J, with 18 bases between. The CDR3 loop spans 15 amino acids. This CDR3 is CASSILERGTGELFF. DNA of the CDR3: TGTGCCAGCAGTATCTTGGAGAGAGGCACAGGGGAGCTGTTTTTT.

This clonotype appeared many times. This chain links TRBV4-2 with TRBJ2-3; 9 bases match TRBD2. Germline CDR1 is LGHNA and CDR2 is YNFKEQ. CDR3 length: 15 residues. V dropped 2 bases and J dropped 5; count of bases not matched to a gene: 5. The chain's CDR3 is CASSQFGGRVDTQYF. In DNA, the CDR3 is TGTGCCAGCAGCCAATTTGGCGGGAGGGTAGATACGCAGTATTTT.

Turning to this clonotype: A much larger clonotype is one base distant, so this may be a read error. The CDR3 loop is CATNDPLDEQFF. The CDR3 region has the DNA TGTGCCACCAATGACCCCTTAGATGAGCAGTTCTTC. The chain combines TRBV24-1 with TRBJ2-1, with unresolved D. The CDR3 contains 12 residues. Trimming removed 8 bases at V and 8 bases at J, with 12 bases between. CDR1 is KGHDR and CDR2 is SFDVKD in the germline V gene.

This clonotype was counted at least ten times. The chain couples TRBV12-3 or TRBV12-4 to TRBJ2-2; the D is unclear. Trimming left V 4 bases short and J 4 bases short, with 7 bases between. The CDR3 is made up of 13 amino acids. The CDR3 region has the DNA TGTGCCAGCAGTTGGGCCGCCACCGGGGAGCTGTTTTTT. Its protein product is CASSWAATGELFF.

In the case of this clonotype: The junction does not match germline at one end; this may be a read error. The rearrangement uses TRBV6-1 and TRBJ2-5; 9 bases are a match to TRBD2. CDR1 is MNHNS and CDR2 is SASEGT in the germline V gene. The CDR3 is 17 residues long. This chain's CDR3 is CASSGGRTSAIQETQYF. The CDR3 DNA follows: TGTGCCAGCAGTGGAGGTAGGACTAGCGCCATACAAGAGACTCAGTACTTC.

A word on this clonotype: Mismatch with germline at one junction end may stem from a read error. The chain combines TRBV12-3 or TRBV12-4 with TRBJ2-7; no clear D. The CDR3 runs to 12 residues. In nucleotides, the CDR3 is TGTACCAGCAGTTTATCCAGGTACGAACAGTACTTC. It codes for CTSSLSRYEQYF.

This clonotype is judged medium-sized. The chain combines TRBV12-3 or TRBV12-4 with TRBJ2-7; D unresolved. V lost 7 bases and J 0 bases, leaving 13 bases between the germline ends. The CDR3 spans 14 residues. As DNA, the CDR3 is TGTGCCAGCACCAGCGACGCCGGCTCCTACGAGCAGTACTTC. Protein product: CASTSDAGSYEQYF.